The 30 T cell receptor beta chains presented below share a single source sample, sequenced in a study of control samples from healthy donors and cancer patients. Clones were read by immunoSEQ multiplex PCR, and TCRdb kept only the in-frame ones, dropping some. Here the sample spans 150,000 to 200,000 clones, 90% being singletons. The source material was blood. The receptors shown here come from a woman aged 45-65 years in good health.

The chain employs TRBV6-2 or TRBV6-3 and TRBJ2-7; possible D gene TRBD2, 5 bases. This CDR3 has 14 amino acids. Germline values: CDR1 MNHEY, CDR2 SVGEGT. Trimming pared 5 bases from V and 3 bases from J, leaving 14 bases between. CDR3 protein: CASSRSLVFYEQYF. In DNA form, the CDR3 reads TGTGCCAGCAGTCGGTCACTAGTTTTCTACGAGCAGTACTTC.

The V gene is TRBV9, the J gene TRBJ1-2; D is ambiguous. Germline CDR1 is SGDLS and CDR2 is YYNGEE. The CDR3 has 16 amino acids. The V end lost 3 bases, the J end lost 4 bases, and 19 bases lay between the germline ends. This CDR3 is CASSDPRQDYSYGYTF. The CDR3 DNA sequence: TGTGCCAGCAGCGATCCCCGGCAGGATTATAGCTATGGCTACACCTTC.

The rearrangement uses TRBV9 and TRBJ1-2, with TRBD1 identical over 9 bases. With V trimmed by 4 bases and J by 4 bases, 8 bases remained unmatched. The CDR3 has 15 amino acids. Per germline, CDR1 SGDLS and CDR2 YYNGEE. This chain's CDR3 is CASSPRDRVSYGYTF. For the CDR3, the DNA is TGTGCCAGCAGCCCCCGGGACAGGGTCAGCTATGGCTACACCTTC.

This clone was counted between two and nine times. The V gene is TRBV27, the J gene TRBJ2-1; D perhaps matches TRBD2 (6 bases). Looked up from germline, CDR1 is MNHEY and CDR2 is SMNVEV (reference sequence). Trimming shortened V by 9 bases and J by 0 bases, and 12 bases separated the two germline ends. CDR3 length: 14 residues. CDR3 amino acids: CASRGGASYNEQFF. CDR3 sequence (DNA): TGTGCCAGTCGGGGAGGTGCCTCCTACAATGAGCAGTTCTTC.

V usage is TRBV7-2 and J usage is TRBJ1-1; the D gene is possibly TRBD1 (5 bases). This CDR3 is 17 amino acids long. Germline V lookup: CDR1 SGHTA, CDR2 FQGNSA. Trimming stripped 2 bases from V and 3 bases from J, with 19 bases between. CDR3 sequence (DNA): TGTGCCAGCAGCTTAACGACCCCCTCTAGAGGGGACACTGAAGCTTTCTTT. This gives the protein CASSLTTPSRGDTEAFF. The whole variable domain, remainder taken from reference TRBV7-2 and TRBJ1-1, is GAGVSQSPSNKVTEKGKDVELRCDPISGHTALYWYRQSLGQGLEFLIYFQGNSAPDKSGLPSDRFSAERTGGSVSTLTIQRTQQEDSAVYLCASSLTTPSRGDTEAFFGQGTRLTVV.

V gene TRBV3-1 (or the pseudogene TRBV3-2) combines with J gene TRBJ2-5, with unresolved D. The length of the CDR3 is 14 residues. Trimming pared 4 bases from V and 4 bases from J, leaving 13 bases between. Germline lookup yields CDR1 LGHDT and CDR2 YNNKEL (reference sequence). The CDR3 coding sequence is TGTGCCAGCAGCCTAGACCTTACTGGAGAGACCCAGTACTTC. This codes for CASSLDLTGETQYF.

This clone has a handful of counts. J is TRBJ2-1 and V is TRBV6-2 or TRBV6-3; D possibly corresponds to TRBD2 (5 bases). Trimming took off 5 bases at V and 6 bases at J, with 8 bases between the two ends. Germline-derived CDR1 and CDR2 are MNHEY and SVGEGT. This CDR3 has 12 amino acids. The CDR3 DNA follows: TGTGCCAGCAGTGGAGGTGGCAATGAGCAGTTCTTC. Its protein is CASSGGGNEQFF.

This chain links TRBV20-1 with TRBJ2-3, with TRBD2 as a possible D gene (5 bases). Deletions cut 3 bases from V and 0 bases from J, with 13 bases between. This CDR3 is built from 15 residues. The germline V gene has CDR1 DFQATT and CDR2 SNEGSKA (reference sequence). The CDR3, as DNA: TGCAGTGCTAGTTCGGGGTCAGCTAGCACAGATACGCAGTATTTT. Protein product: CSASSGSASTDTQYF.

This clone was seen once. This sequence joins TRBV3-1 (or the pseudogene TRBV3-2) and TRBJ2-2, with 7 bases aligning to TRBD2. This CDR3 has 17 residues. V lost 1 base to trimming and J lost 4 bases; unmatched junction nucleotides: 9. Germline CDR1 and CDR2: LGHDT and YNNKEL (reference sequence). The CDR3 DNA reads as TGTGCCAGCAGCCAAGTCGGCGGGAGAGTGGCCACCGGGGAGCTGTTTTTT. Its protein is CASSQVGGRVATGELFF.

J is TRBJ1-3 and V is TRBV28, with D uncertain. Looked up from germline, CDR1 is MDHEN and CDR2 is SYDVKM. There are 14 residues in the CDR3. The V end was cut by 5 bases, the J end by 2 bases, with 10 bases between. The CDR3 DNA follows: TGTGCCAGCAGTCCGCACGGTACTGGAAACACCATATATTTT. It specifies CASSPHGTGNTIYF.

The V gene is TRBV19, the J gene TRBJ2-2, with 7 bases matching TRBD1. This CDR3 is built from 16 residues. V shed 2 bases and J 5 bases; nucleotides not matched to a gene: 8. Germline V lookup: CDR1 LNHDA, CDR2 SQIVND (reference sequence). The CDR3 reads CASSIRAGGFTGELFF. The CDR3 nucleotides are TGTGCCAGTAGTATAAGGGCAGGGGGTTTTACCGGGGAGCTGTTTTTT.

The CDR3 sequence: CASSPRVSEAFF. The CDR3 DNA follows: TGTGCCAGCAGTCCGCGGGTTTCTGAAGCTTTCTTT. The genes are TRBV28 and TRBJ1-1; no reliable D call. V lost 5 bases and J lost 6, with 10 bases in between. The CDR3 extends over 12 amino acids. Germline CDR1 is MDHEN and CDR2 is SYDVKM.

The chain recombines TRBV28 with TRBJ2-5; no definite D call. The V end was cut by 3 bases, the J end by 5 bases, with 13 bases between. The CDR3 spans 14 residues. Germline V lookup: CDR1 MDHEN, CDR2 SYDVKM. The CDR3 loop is CASSLRVGQETQYF. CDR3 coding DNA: TGTGCCAGCAGTTTGAGAGTCGGCCAGGAGACCCAGTACTTC.

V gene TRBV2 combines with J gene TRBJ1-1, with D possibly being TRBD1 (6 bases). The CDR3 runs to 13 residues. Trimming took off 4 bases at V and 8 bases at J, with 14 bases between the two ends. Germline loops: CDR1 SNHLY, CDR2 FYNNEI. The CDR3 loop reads CASSVLGGREAFF. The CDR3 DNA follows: TGTGCCAGCAGTGTATTAGGGGGACGGGAAGCTTTCTTT.

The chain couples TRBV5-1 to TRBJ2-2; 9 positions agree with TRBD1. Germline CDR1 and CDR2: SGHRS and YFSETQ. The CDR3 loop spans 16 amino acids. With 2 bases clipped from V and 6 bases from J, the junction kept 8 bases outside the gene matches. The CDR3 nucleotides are TGCGCCAGCAGCTTAGGGTGGACAGGGGAGTCCGGGGAGCTGTTTTTT. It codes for CASSLGWTGESGELFF.

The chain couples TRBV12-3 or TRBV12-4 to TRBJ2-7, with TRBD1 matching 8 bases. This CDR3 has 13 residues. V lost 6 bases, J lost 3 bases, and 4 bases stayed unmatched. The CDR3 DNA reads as TGTGCCAGCAGAACAGGGGGGAACTACGAGCAGTACTTC. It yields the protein CASRTGGNYEQYF.

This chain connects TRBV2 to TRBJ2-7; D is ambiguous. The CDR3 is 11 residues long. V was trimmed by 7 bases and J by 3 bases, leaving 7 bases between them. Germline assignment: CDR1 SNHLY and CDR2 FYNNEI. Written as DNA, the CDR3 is TGTGCCAGCAAACCCAACTACGAGCAGTACTTC. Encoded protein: CASKPNYEQYF.

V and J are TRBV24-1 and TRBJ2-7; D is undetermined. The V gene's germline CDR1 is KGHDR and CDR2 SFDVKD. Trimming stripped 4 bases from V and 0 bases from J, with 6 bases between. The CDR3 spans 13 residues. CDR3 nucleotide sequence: TGTGCCACCAGTGAAGTGGACTCCTACGAGCAGTACTTC. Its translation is CATSEVDSYEQYF.

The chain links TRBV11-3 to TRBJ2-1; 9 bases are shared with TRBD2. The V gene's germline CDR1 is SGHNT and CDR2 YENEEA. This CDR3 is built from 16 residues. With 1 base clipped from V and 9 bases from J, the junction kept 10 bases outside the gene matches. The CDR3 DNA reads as TGTGCCAGCAGCTTAGGCTCGCGGGGGGGCCAGAGTGAGCAGTTCTTC. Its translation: CASSLGSRGGQSEQFF.

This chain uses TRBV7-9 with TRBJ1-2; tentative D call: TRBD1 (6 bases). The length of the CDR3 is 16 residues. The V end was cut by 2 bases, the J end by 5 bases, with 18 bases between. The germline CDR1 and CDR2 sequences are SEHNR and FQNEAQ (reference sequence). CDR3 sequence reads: CASSLISDSRKYGYTF. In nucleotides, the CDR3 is TGTGCCAGCAGCTTAATTTCGGACAGTCGGAAGTATGGCTACACCTTC.

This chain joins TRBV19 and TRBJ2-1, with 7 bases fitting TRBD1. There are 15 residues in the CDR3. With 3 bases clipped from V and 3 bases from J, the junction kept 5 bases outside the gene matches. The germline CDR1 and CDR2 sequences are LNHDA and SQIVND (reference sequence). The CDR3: CASSIRDSSYNEQFF. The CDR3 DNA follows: TGTGCCAGTAGTATTCGGGACAGCAGCTACAATGAGCAGTTCTTC.

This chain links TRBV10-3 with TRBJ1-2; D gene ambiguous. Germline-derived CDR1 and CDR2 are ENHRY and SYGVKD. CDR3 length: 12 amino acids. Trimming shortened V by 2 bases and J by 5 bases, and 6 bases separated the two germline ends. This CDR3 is CAISEAPYGYTF. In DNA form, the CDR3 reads TGTGCCATCAGTGAGGCCCCATATGGCTACACCTTC.

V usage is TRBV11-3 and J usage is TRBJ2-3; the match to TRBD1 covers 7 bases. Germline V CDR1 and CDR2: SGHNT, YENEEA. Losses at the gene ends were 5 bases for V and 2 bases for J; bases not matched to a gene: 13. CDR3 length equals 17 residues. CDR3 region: CASSEGGWGKYTDTQYF. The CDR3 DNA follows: TGTGCCAGCAGCGAAGGGGGCTGGGGGAAATACACAGATACGCAGTATTTT.

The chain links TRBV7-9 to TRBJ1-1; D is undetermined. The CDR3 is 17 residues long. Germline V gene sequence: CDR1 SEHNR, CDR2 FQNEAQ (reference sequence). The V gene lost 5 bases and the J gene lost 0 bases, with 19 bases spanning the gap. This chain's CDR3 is CASSPQTAPIMNTEAFF. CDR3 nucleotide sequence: TGTGCCAGCAGCCCTCAAACAGCCCCCATTATGAACACTGAAGCTTTCTTT.

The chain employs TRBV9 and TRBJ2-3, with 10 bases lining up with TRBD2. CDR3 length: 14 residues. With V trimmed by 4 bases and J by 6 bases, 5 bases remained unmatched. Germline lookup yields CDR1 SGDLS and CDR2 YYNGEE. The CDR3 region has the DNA TGTGCCAGCAGCCTACGAGCGGGGGGGGATACGCAGTATTTT. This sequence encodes CASSLRAGGDTQYF.

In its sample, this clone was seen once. CDR3 sequence: CASSLGGNYGYTF. CDR3 in DNA: TGCGCCAGCAGCTTGGGAGGGAACTATGGCTACACCTTC. The chain couples TRBV5-1 to TRBJ1-2; no definite D call. Trimming removed 0 bases from V and 2 bases from J, with 5 bases in between. The CDR3 extends over 13 amino acids. CDR1 is SGHRS, CDR2 YFSETQ, per germline. Together with reference TRBV5-1 and TRBJ1-2, the CDR3 gives the full variable domain: KAGVTQTPRYLIKTRGQQVTLSCSPISGHRSVSWYQQTPGQGLQFLFEYFSETQRNKGNFPGRFSGRQFSNSRSEMNVSTLELGDSALYLCASSLGGNYGYTFGSGTRLTVV.

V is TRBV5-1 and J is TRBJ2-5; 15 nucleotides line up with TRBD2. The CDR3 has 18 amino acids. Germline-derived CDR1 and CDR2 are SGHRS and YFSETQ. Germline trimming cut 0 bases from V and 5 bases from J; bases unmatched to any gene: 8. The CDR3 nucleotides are TGCGCCAGCAGCTTGGAAGGACTAGCGGGGGGGCGTAGGGAGACCCAGTACTTC. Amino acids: CASSLEGLAGGRRETQYF.

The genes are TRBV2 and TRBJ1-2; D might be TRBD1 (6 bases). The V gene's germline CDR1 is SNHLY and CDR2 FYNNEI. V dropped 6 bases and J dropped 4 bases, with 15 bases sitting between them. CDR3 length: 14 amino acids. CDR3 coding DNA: TGTGCCAGCAGGAACAGGGTCGGCGGCTATGGCTACACCTTC. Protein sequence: CASRNRVGGYGYTF. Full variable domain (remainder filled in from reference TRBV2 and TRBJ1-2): EPEVTQTPSHQVTQMGQEVILRCVPISNHLYFYWYRQILGQKVEFLVSFYNNEISEKSEIFDDQFSVERPDGSNFTLKIRSTKLEDSAMYFCASRNRVGGYGYTFGSGTRLTVV.

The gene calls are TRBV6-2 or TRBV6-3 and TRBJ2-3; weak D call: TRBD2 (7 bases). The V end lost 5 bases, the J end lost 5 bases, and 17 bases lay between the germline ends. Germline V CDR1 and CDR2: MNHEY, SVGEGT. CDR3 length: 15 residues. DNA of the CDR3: TGTGCCAGCAGTGACCCGGGGGGCCAGGGAGATACGCAGTATTTT. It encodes CASSDPGGQGDTQYF.

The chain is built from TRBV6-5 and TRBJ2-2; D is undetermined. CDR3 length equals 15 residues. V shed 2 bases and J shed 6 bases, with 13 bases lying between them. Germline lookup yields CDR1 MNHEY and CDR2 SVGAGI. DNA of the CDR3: TGTGCCAGCAGTTACAGATACCAGTTACCCGGGGAGCTGTTTTTT. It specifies CASSYRYQLPGELFF.